This T cell receptor (beta chain) was sequenced for a study of CD4 T cells in relation to SARS-CoV-2 and coronaviruses. Notes on this clone: Its antigen is undetermined.

Data came from immunoSEQ multiplex PCR; TCRdb stores just in-frame clones and leaves some out. The sample records around 45,000 clones, approximately 80% being singletons. This CDR3 has 16 residues. The V end was cut by 3 bases, the J end by 2 bases, with 14 bases between. CDR1 LGHDT and CDR2 YNNKEL come from the germline V gene (reference sequence). The chain joins TRBV3-1 (or the pseudogene TRBV3-2) to TRBJ2-1, with no clear D. The source material was naive CD4+ T cells from PBMCs, cultured in vitro. The subset is: naive CD4+ T cells isolated by negative enrichment. This clonotype originated in an adult with COVID-19. The CDR3 sequence: CASSHYGQATYNEQFF. In DNA form, the CDR3 reads TGTGCCAGCAGCCACTATGGTCAGGCTACCTACAATGAGCAGTTCTTC.